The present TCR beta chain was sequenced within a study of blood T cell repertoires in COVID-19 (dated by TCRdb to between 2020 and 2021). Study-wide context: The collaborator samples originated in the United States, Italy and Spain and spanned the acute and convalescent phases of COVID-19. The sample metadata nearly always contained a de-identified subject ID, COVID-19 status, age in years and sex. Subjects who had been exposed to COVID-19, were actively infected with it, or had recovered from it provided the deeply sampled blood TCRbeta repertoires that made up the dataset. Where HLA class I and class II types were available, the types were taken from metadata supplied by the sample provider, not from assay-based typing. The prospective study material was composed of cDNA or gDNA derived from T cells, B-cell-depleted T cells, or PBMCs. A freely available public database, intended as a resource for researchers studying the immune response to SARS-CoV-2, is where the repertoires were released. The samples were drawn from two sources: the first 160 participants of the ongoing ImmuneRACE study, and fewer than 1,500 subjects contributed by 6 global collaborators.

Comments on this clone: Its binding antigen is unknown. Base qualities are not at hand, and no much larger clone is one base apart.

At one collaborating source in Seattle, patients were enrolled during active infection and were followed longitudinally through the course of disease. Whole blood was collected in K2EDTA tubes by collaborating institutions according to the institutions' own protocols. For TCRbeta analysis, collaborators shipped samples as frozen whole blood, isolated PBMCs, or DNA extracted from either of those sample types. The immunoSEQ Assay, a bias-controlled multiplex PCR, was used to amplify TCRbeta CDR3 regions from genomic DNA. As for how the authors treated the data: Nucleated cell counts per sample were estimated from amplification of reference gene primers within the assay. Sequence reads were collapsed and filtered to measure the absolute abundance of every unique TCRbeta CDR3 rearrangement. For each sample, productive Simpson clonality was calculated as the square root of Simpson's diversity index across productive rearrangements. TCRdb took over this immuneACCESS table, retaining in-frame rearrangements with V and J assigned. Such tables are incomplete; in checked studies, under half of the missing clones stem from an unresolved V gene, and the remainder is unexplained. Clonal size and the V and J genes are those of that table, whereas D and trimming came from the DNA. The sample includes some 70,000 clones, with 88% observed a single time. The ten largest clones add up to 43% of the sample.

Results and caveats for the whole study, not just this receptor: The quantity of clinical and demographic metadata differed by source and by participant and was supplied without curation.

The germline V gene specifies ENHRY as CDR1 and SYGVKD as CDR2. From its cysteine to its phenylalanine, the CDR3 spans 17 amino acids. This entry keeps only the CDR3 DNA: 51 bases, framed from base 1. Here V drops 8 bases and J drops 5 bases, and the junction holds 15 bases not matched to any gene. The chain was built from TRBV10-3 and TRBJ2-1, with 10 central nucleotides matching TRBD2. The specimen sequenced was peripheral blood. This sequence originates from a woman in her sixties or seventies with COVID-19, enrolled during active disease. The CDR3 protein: CAILRTREAGGNNEQFF. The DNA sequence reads TGTGCCATCCTCCGAACCAGGGAAGCGGGAGGGAACAATGAGCAGTTCTTC.